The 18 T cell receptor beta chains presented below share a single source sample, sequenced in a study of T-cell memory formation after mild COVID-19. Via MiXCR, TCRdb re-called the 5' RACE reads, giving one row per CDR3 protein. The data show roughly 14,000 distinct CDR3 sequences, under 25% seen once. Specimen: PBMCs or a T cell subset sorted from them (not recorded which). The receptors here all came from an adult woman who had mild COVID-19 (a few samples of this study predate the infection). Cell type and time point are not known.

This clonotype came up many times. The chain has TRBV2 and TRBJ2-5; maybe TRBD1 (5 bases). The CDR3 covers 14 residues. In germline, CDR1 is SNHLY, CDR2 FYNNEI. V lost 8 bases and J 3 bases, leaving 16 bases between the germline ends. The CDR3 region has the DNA TGTGCCAGCCAGGTTTGGGGCCTCGAAGAGACCCAGTACTTC. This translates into CASQVWGLEETQYF.

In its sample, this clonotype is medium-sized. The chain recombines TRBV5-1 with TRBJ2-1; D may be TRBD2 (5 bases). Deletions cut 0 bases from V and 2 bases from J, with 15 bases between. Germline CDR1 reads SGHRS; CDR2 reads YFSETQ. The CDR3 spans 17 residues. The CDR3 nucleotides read TGCGCCAGCAGCTTGGATTCCGGGGAGATCACCTACAATGAGCAGTTCTTC. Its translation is CASSLDSGEITYNEQFF.

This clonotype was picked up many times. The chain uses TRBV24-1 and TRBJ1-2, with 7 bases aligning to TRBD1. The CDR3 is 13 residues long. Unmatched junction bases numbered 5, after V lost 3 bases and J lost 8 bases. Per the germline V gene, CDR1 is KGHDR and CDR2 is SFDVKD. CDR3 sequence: CATSDHRGRGYTF. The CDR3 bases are TGTGCCACCAGTGATCACAGGGGACGCGGCTACACCTTC.

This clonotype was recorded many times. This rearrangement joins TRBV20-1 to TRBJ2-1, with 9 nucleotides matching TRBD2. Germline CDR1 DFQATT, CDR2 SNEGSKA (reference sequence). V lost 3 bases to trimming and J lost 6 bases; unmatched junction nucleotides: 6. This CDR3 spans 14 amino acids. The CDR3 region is CSARTASGTNEQFF. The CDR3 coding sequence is TGCAGTGCTAGGACAGCTAGCGGGACCAATGAGCAGTTCTTC.

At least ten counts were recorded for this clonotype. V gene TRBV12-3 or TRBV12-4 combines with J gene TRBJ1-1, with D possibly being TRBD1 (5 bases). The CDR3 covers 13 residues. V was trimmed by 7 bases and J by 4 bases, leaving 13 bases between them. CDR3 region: CASTLLGGTEAFF. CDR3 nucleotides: TGTGCCAGCACCCTCTTGGGGGGCACTGAAGCTTTCTTT.

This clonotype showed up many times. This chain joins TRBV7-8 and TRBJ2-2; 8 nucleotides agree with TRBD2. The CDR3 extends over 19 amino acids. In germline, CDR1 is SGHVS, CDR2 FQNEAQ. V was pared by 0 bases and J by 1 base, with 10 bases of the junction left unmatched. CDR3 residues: CASSLALLRTSLNTGELFF. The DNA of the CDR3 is TGTGCCAGCAGCTTAGCGCTTCTCCGGACTAGCTTGAACACCGGGGAGCTGTTTTTT.

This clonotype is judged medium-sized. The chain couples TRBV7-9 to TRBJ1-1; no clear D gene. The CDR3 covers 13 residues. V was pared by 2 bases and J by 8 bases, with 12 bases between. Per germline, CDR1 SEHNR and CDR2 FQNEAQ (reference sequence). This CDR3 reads CASSLQRAGEAFF. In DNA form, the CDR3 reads TGTGCCAGCAGCTTACAGAGGGCGGGGGAAGCTTTCTTT.

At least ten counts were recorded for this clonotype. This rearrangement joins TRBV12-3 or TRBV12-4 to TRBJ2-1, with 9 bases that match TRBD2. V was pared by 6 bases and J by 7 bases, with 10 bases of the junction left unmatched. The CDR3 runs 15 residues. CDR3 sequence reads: CASSQHRSGSNEQFF. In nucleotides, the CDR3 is TGTGCCAGCAGCCAACACCGTAGCGGGAGTAATGAGCAGTTCTTC.

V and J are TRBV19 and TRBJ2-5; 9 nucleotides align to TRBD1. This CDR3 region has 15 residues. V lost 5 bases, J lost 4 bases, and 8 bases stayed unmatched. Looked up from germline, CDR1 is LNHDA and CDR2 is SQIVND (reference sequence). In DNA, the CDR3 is TGTGCCAGTAGTCCCCCGGACAGGGGCGGAGAGACCCAGTACTTC. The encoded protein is CASSPPDRGGETQYF.

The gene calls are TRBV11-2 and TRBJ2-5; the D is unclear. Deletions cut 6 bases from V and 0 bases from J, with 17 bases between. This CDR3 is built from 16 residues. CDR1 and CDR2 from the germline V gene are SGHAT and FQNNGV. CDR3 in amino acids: CASSRRHGANQETQYF. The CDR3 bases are TGTGCCAGCAGTCGACGGCATGGTGCGAACCAAGAGACCCAGTACTTC.

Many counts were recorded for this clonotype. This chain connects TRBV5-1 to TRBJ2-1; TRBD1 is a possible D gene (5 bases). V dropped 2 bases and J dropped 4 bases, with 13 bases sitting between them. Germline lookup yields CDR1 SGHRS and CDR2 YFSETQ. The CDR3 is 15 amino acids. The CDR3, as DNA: TGCGCCAGCAGCTTATCCAGGGTGACTTACAATGAGCAGTTCTTC. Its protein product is CASSLSRVTYNEQFF.

CDR3 region: CASGLADYNEQFF. The CDR3, as DNA: TGTGCCAGTGGACTAGCGGACTACAATGAGCAGTTCTTC. The rearrangement joins TRBV6-2 or TRBV6-3 to TRBJ2-1; 10 nucleotides align to TRBD2. Germline assignment: CDR1 MNHEY and CDR2 SVGEGT. The CDR3 consists of 13 residues. The trim removed 9 bases at V and 3 bases at J, leaving 2 bases unmatched.

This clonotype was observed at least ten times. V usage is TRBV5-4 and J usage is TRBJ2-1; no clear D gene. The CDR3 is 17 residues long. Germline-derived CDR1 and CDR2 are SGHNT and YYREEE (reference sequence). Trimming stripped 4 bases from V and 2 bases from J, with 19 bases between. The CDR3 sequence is CASSPGPEETPYNEQFF. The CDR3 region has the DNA TGTGCCAGCAGCCCTGGACCCGAGGAGACGCCCTACAATGAGCAGTTCTTC.

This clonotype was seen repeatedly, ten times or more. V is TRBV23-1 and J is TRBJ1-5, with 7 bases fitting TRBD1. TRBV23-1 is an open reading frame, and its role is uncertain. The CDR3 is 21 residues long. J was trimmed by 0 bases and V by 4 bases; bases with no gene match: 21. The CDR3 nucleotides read TGCGCCAGCAGTCGCCCCCGTTCCCGTCCTTGGACAGGACATAGCAATCAGCCCCAGCATTTT. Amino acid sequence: CASSRPRSRPWTGHSNQPQHF.

Written as DNA, the CDR3 is TGTGCCAGCAGCTTAGCCGAGGGCCCGGAGACCCAGTACTTC. It codes for CASSLAEGPETQYF. The chain combines TRBV7-6 with TRBJ2-5; the D gene is possibly TRBD2 (5 bases). Trimming shortened V by 0 bases and J by 5 bases, and 10 bases separated the two germline ends. The CDR3 loop spans 14 amino acids. Germline V gives CDR1 SGHVS, CDR2 FNYEAQ.

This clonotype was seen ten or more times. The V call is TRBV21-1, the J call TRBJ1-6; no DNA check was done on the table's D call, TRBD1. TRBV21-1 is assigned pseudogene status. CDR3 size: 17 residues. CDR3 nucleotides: TGTGCCAGCAGTCGAACCGGGATCCTACTTGAGAATTCACCCCTCCACTTT. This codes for CASSRTGILLENSPLHF.

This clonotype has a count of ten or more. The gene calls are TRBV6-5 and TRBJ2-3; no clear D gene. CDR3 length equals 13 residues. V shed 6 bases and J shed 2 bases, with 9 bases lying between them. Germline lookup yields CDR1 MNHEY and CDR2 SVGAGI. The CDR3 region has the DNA TGTGCCAGCAGCCCCTACCACACAGATACGCAGTATTTT. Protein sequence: CASSPYHTDTQYF.

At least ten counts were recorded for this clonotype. CDR3 sequence: CASSLTWHNQPQHF. Written as DNA, the CDR3 is TGTGCCAGCAGCTTAACGTGGCACAATCAGCCCCAGCATTTT. V usage is TRBV7-3 and J usage is TRBJ1-5; D remains ambiguous. Germline V gene data show CDR1 as SGHTA and CDR2 as FQGTGA. The CDR3 is 14 amino acids. Trimming pared 0 bases from V and 3 bases from J, leaving 6 bases between.